Shown below are 18 T cell receptor beta chains from a single sample sequenced in a study of T cells in Graves' hyperthyroidism and ophthalmopathy (dated by TCRdb to the late 2010s). Library preparation employed multiplex PCR. TCRdb names Illumina HiSeq 2000 as the instrument used. TCR beta CDR3 regions were amplified from RNA transcripts. The first round of RT-PCR for the TCR CDR3 was performed with the HTBI primer set and the Qiagen OneStep RT-PCR kit. TCRdb passed the public sequencing reads through fastp at Q25 and MiXCR, retaining productive beta sequences. Every CDR3 protein is listed once, alongside the most common genes and DNA of its rows. The sample table shows a few hundred thousand distinct CDR3 sequences, and about an eighth are seen once. Approximately 5.8% of the sample rests with the top ten. Sequencing was done on a sample of blood. The receptor set was obtained from a woman between 18 and 30 years old with Graves' hyperthyroidism.

There are many counts of this clonotype. The chain links TRBV3-1 to TRBJ2-7; D may be TRBD2 (5 bases). The CDR3 covers 14 residues. The germline V and J ends were trimmed by 1 base and 1 base, with 8 bases remaining between them. Germline V CDR1 and CDR2: LGHDT, YNNKEL (reference sequence). The CDR3 reads CASSQGGGSYEQYF. CDR3 in DNA: TGTGCCAGCAGCCAAGGCGGCGGGTCCTACGAGCAGTACTTC.

The chain has TRBV10-3 and TRBJ2-2; TRBD1 agrees at 8 bases. CDR3 length equals 18 residues. Germline V gene data show CDR1 as ENHRY and CDR2 as SYGVKD. V lost 4 bases to trimming and J lost 0 bases; unmatched junction nucleotides: 10. CDR3 sequence: CAISGSGAGGSNTGELFF. CDR3 in DNA: TGTGCCATCAGTGGATCGGGGGCAGGGGGCTCGAACACCGGGGAGCTGTTTTTT.

This clonotype was observed many times. The chain carries TRBV12-3 or TRBV12-4 and TRBJ2-5, with TRBD1 identical over 10 bases. This CDR3 has 15 amino acids. Trimming removed 6 bases from V and 5 bases from J; junction bases left unmatched: 9. The CDR3 nucleotides are TGTGCCAGCAGGTGGGACAGGGGAAGTCTGGAGACCCAGTACTTC. This encodes CASRWDRGSLETQYF.

Regarding this clonotype: A single base separates this from a much larger clone, so it may be a read error. The V call is TRBV7-2, the J call TRBJ1-1, with D maybe TRBD1 (6 bases). Germline loops: CDR1 SGHTA, CDR2 FQGNSA. Trimming pared 1 base from V and 4 bases from J, leaving 10 bases between. This CDR3 is built from 14 residues. CDR3 in DNA: TGTGCCAGCAGCTTAGTGGGGGCGAGCACTGAAGCTTTCTTT. It encodes CASSLVGASTEAFF.

This clonotype was seen ten or more times. This chain links TRBV24-1 with TRBJ2-2, with 11 bases aligning to TRBD2. Germline V CDR1 and CDR2: KGHDR, SFDVKD. J gave up 3 bases and V 4 bases, and 18 bases lay outside the gene matches. This CDR3 region has 21 residues. The CDR3: CATSEPFRSGLAATYTGELFF. In DNA, the CDR3 is TGTGCCACCAGTGAGCCTTTTCGATCGGGACTAGCGGCAACCTACACCGGGGAGCTGTTTTTT.

In its sample, this clonotype was seen many times. The V and J genes are TRBV10-3 and TRBJ2-7; 7 nucleotides agree with TRBD1. The CDR3 is 15 amino acids. The V and J ends lost 3 bases and 4 bases, in that order; junction bases with no gene match: 9. CDR1 ENHRY and CDR2 SYGVKD come from the germline V gene. The CDR3 region is CAISDDVTGIYEQYF. DNA of the CDR3: TGTGCCATCAGTGACGACGTGACAGGGATTTACGAGCAGTACTTC.

As concerns this clonotype: The DNA is left out, because the CDR3 cannot be placed on it with certainty; the CDR3 is given as TCRdb lists it. The genes are TRBV7-3 and TRBJ2-7; the DNA was not compared with TRBD2, the D call given in the table. Germline lookup yields CDR1 SGHTA and CDR2 FQGTGA. With termini counted, the CDR3 has 21 amino acids. The CDR3 here is CASSFYICSASVAGGSGEQYF.

This chain uses TRBV12-5 with TRBJ1-5; TRBD1 is a possible D gene (6 bases). Deletions cut 10 bases from V and 4 bases from J, with 14 bases between. CDR1 is LGHNT and CDR2 is FRNRAP in the germline V gene. The CDR3 length is 13 residues. In DNA, the CDR3 is TGTGCTACCCAGGGGTCAGGGAATCAGCCCCAGCATTTT. It specifies CATQGSGNQPQHF.

V and J are TRBV20-1 and TRBJ2-1, with D possibly matching TRBD2 (5 bases). The CDR3 loop spans 16 amino acids. From germline, CDR1 is DFQATT and CDR2 SNEGSKA (reference sequence). The V and J ends lost 2 bases and 7 bases respectively, with 21 bases between them. The CDR3 DNA follows: TGCAGTGCTAGATCTTTAACTAGGTGGGGTGGAAATGAGCAGTTCTTC. Translation: CSARSLTRWGGNEQFF.

At least ten counts were recorded for this clonotype. This chain uses TRBV6-6 with TRBJ2-2; D unclear. Per germline, CDR1 MNHNY and CDR2 SVGAGI (reference sequence). Trimming pared 2 bases from V and 4 bases from J, leaving 8 bases between. This CDR3 spans 14 amino acids. The DNA of the CDR3 is TGTGCCAGCAGTTACACGATTGGCACCGGGGAGCTGTTTTTT. It encodes CASSYTIGTGELFF.

This clonotype was detected ten times or more. The chain links TRBV18 to TRBJ1-2, with TRBD1 as a possible D gene (5 bases). The CDR3 loop spans 13 amino acids. Germline V gives CDR1 KGHSH, CDR2 LQKENI. The V and J ends lost 1 base and 2 bases respectively, with 5 bases between them. The CDR3 sequence: CASSPQGNYGYTF. Written as DNA, the CDR3 is TGTGCCAGCTCACCACAGGGGAACTATGGCTACACCTTC. The full variable domain, with the rest looked up from reference TRBV18 and TRBJ1-2, is NAGVMQNPRHLVRRRGQEARLRCSPMKGHSHVYWYRQLPEEGLKFMVYLQKENIIDESGMPKERFSAEFPKEGPSILRIQQVVRGDSAAYFCASSPQGNYGYTFGSGTRLTVV.

There are many counts of this clonotype. CDR3 bases: TGTGCCAGCAGCATTGGGACTTCACGCTCCTACGAGCAGTACTTC. Protein: CASSIGTSRSYEQYF. V is TRBV3-1 and J is TRBJ2-7; possible D gene TRBD2, 6 bases. Trimming pared 5 bases from V and 0 bases from J, leaving 14 bases between. Germline V gives CDR1 LGHDT, CDR2 YNNKEL (reference sequence). The CDR3 is 15 amino acids.

The sample holds many counts of this clonotype. The chain links TRBV11-2 to TRBJ2-1, with 14 bases lining up with TRBD2. The CDR3 loop spans 16 amino acids. CDR1 and CDR2 from the germline V gene are SGHAT and FQNNGV. The V and J ends lost 0 bases and 9 bases, in that order; junction bases with no gene match: 4. This CDR3 is CASSLDRGLAGVEQFF. DNA for the CDR3: TGTGCCAGCAGCTTAGATCGGGGACTAGCGGGAGTTGAGCAGTTCTTC.

This clonotype was recorded a few times. The rearrangement joins TRBV4-1 to TRBJ2-7; 7 bases are shared with TRBD2. The junction had 14 bases not matched to a gene; V was cut back by 0 bases and J by 0 bases. CDR1 is MGHRA and CDR2 is YSYEKL in the germline V gene. The CDR3 is 19 residues long. CDR3 DNA sequence: TGCGCCAGCAGCCAAGATAGAATGCGGGGGACTCTGCTCTCCTACGAGCAGTACTTC. Translation gives CASSQDRMRGTLLSYEQYF.

Many counts were recorded for this clonotype. The V gene is TRBV3-1, the J gene TRBJ1-5, with D perhaps matching TRBD1 (6 bases). The V end lost 0 bases, the J end lost 4 bases, and 13 bases lay between the germline ends. Germline V CDR1 and CDR2: LGHDT, YNNKEL (reference sequence). CDR3 size: 16 residues. CDR3 sequence: CASSQDGVRGNQPQHF. CDR3 nucleotides: TGTGCCAGCAGCCAAGATGGCGTCAGGGGAAATCAGCCCCAGCATTTT.

The CDR3 protein is CASSLEGGRAGEQFF. The CDR3 coding sequence is TGCGCCAGCAGCTTGGAGGGCGGGAGGGCCGGAGAGCAGTTCTTC. This chain uses TRBV5-1 with TRBJ2-1; 9 bases are shared with TRBD2. The V and J ends lost 0 bases and 10 bases, in that order; junction bases with no gene match: 8. The CDR3 covers 15 residues. Germline V gene data show CDR1 as SGHRS and CDR2 as YFSETQ.

This clonotype came up many times. The V gene is TRBV20-1, the J gene TRBJ2-5; 8 positions agree with TRBD2. The germline CDR1 and CDR2 sequences are DFQATT and SNEGSKA (reference sequence). This CDR3 contains 14 residues. V dropped 6 bases and J dropped 7; count of bases not matched to a gene: 13. CDR3 coding DNA: TGCAGTGCCTTGACTAGCGCCGGTCTATGGACCCAGTACTTC. Translation: CSALTSAGLWTQYF.

This clonotype was seen many times. The chain couples TRBV2 to TRBJ2-7; 7 bases fit TRBD1. CDR1 and CDR2 from the germline V gene are SNHLY and FYNNEI. This CDR3 is built from 14 residues. The V gene end was trimmed by 7 bases and the J gene end by 0 bases; junction bases not matched to a gene: 6. The CDR3 spells CASTDRVGSYEQYF. The CDR3 region has the DNA TGTGCCAGCACCGACAGGGTGGGCTCCTACGAGCAGTACTTC.